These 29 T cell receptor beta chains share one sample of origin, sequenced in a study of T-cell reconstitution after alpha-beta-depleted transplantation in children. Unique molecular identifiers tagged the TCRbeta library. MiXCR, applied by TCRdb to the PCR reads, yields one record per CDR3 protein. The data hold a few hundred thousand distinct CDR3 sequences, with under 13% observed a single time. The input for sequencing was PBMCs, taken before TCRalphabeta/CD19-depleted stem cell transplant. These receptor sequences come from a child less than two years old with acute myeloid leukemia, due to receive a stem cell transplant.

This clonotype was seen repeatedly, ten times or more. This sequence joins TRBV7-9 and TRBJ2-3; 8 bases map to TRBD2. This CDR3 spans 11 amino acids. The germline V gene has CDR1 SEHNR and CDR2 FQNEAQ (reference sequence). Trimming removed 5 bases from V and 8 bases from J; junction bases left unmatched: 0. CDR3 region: CASSREGTQYF. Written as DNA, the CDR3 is TGTGCCAGCAGCCGGGAGGGTACGCAGTATTTT. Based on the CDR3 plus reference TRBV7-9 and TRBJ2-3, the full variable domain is DTGVSQNPRHKITKRGQNVTFRCDPISEHNRLYWYRQTLGQGPEFLTYFQNEAQLEKSRLLSDRFSAERPKGSFSTLEIQRTEQGDSAMYLCASSREGTQYFGPGTRLTVL.

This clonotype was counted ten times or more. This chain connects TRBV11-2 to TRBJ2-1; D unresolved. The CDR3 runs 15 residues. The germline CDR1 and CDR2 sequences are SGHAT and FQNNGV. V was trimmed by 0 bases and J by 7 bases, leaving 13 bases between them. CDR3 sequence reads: CASSLDFQVWNEQFF. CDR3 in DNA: TGTGCCAGCAGCTTAGATTTCCAGGTTTGGAATGAGCAGTTCTTC.

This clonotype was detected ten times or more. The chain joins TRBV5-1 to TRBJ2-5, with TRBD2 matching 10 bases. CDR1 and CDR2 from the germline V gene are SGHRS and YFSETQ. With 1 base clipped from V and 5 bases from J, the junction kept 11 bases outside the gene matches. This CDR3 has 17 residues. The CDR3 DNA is TGCGCCAGCAGCTTGAGCCCTAGCGGGAGATTTGTGGAGACCCAGTACTTC. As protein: CASSLSPSGRFVETQYF.

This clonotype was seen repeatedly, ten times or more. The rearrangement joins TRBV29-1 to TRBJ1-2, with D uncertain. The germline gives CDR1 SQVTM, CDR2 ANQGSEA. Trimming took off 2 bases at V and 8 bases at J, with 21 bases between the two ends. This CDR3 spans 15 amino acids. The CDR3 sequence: CSVEIGARRSQGYTF. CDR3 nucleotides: TGCAGCGTTGAAATTGGCGCCCGACGAAGTCAGGGCTACACCTTC.

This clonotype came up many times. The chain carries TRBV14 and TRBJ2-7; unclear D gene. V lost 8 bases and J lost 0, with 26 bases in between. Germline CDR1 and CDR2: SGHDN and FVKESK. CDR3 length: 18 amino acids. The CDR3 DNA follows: TGTGCCAGCCCATTCGATGGGCAGTCCCCAAAAAACTCCTACGAGCAGTACTTC. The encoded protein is CASPFDGQSPKNSYEQYF.

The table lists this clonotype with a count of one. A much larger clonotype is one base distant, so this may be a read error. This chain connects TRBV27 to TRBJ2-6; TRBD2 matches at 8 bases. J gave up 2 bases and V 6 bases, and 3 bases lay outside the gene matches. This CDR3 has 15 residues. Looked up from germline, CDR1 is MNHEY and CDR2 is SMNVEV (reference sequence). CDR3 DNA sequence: TGTGCCAGCAGCGGGGGGGCAACTGGGGCCAACGTCCTGACTTTC. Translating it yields CASSGGATGANVLTF.

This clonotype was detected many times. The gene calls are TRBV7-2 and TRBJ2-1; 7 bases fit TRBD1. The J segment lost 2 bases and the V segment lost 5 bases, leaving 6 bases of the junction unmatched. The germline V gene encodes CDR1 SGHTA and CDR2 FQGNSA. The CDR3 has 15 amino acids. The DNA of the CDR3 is TGTGCCAGCAGCGCCCAGGGGGAAACCTACAATGAGCAGTTCTTC. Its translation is CASSAQGETYNEQFF.

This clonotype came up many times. CDR3 DNA sequence: TGTGCCAGCAGCCAAGAGGCAGGGACTAAGGGCTACACCTTC. Protein: CASSQEAGTKGYTF. V usage is TRBV3-1 and J usage is TRBJ1-2; weak D call: TRBD1 (5 bases). V lost 0 bases and J lost 8, with 13 bases in between. The CDR3 has 14 residues. CDR1 and CDR2 (germline): LGHDT, YNNKEL (reference sequence).

The CDR3 DNA reads as TGTGCCAGCAGGTTCGACACAACGAGCAATCAGCCCCAGCATTTT. Its translation: CASRFDTTSNQPQHF. The V gene is TRBV6-1, the J gene TRBJ1-5; D gene unclear. CDR3 size: 15 residues. Germline V gene data show CDR1 as MNHNS and CDR2 as SASEGT. Trimming removed 6 bases at V and 1 base at J, with 13 bases between.

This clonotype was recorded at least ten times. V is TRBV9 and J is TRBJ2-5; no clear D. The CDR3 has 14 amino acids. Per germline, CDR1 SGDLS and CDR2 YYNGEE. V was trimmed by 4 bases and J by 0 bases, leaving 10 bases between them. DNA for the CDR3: TGTGCCAGCAGCCGGGCCGGTTACCAAGAGACCCAGTACTTC. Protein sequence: CASSRAGYQETQYF.

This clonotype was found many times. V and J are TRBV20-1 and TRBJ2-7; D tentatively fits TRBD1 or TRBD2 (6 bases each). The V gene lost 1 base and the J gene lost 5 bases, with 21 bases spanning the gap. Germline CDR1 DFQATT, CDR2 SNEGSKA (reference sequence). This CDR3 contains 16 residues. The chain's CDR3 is CSARGPYSGERDEQYF. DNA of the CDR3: TGCAGTGCTAGAGGTCCATACTCAGGGGAGCGGGACGAGCAGTACTTC.

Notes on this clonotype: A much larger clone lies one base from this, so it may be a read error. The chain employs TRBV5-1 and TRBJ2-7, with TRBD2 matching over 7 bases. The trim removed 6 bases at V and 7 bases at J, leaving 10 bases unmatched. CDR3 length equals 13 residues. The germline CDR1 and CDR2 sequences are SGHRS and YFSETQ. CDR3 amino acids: CASTAGSLREQYF. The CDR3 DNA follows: TGCGCCAGCACAGCGGGATCGTTGAGGGAGCAGTACTTC.

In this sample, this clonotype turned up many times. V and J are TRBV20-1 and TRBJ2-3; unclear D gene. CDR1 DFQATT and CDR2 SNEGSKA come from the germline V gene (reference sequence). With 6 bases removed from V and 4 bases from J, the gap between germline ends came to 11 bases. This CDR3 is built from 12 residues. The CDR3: CSATTTADTQYF. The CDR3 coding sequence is TGCAGTGCCACCACTACAGCAGATACGCAGTATTTT.

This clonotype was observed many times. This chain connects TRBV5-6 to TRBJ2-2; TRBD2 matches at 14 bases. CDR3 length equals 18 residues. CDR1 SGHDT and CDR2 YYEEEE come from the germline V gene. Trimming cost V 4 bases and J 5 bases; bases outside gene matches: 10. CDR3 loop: CASSGPGLAGEYTGELFF. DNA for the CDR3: TGTGCCAGCAGCGGTCCGGGACTAGCGGGGGAGTATACCGGGGAGCTGTTTTTT.

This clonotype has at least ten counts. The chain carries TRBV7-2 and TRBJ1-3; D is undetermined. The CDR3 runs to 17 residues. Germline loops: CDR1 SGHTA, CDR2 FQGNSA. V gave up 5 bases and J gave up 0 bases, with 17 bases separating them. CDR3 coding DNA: TGTGCCAGCAGCCCCCTCCCGAGACTGCGCTCTGGAAACACCATATATTTT. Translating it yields CASSPLPRLRSGNTIYF.

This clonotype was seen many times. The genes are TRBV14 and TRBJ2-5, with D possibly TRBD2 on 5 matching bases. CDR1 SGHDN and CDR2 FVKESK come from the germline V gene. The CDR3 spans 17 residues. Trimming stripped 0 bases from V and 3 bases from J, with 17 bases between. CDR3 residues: CASSQDSRPRVKETQYF. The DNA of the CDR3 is TGTGCCAGCAGCCAAGATAGCCGACCGAGGGTTAAAGAGACCCAGTACTTC.

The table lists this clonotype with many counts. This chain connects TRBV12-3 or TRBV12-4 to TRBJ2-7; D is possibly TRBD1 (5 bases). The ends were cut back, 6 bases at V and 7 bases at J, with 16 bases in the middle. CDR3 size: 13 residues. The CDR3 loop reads CASSQGGSVEQYF. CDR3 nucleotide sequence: TGTGCCAGCAGCCAGGGTGGATCGGTAGAGCAGTACTTC.

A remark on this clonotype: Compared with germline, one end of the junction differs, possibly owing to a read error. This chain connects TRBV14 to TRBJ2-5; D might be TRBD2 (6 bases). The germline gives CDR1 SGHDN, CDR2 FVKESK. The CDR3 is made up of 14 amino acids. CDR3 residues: CARRFTPGEETQCF. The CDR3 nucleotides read TGTGCCAGGAGGTTCACGCCGGGAGAAGAGACCCAGTGCTTC.

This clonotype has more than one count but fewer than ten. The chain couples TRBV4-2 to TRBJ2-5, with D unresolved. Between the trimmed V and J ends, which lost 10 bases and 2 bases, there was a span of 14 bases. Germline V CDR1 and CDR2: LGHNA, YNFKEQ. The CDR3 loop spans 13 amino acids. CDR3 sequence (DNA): TGTGCCATCGGCCCCGGGCCTCAAGAGACCCAGTACTTC. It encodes CAIGPGPQETQYF.

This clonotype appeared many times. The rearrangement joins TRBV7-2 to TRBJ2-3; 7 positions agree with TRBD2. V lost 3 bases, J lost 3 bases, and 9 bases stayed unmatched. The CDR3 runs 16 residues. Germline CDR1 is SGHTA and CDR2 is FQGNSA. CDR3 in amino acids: CASSFRGRAPTDTQYF. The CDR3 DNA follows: TGTGCCAGCAGCTTCCGAGGGAGGGCGCCGACAGATACGCAGTATTTT. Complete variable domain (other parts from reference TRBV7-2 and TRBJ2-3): GAGVSQSPSNKVTEKGKDVELRCDPISGHTALYWYRQSLGQGLEFLIYFQGNSAPDKSGLPSDRFSAERTGGSVSTLTIQRTQQEDSAVYLCASSFRGRAPTDTQYFGPGTRLTVL.

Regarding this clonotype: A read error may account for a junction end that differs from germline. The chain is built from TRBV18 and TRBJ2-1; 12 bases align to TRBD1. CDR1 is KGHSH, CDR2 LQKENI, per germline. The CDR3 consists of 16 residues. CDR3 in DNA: TGTGCCAGCTCACCTACCGGGACAGGGGGCATAAATGAGCAGTTGTTC. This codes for CASSPTGTGGINEQLF.

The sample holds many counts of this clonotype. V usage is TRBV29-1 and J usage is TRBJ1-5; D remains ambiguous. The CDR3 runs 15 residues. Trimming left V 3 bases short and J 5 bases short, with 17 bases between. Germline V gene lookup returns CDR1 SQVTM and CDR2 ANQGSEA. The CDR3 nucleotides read TGCAGCGTTGATGGTTCGGGAGCCCGTCATCAGCCCCAGCATTTT. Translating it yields CSVDGSGARHQPQHF.

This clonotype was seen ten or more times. CDR3 sequence: CASRTAPGELFF. The DNA for the CDR3 is TGCGCCAGCAGGACAGCCCCCGGGGAGCTGTTTTTT. V gene TRBV5-1 combines with J gene TRBJ2-2; weak D call: TRBD1 (5 bases). Germline lookup yields CDR1 SGHRS and CDR2 YFSETQ. The CDR3 extends over 12 amino acids. V lost 5 bases, J lost 6 bases, and 8 bases lay in between.

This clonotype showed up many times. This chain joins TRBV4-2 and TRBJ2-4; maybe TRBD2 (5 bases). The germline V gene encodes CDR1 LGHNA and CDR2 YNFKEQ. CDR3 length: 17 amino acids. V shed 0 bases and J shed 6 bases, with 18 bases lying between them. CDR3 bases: TGTGCCAGCAGCCAAGATTTCCCACCACTACTAGGAAACATTCAGTACTTC. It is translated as CASSQDFPPLLGNIQYF.

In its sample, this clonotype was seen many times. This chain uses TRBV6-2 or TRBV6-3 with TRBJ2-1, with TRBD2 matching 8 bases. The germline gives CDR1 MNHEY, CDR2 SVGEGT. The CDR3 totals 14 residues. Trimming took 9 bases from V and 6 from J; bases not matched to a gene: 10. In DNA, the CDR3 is TGTGCCAGTTGGAGCGGGGGCCGGTCCAATGAGCAGTTCTTC. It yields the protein CASWSGGRSNEQFF.

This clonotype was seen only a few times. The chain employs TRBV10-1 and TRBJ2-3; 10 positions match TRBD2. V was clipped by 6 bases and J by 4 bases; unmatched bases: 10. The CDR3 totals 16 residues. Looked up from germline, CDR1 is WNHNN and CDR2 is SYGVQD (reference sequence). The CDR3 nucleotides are TGCGCCAGCAGCCGAGGGGCTAGCGGGGGTTCAGATACGCAGTATTTT. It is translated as CASSRGASGGSDTQYF.

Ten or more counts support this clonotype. In DNA, the CDR3 is TGTGCCAGCAGCACACTCATTCGCTCTGGAAACACCATATATTTT. Protein product: CASSTLIRSGNTIYF. The chain couples TRBV5-6 to TRBJ1-3; D is ambiguous. V dropped 4 bases and J dropped 0 bases, with 11 bases sitting between them. This CDR3 spans 15 amino acids. Germline CDR1 SGHDT, CDR2 YYEEEE.

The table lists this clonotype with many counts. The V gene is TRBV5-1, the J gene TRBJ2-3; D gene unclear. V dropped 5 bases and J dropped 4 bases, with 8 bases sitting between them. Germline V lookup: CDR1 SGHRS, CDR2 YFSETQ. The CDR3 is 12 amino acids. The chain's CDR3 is CASRVAADTQYF. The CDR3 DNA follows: TGCGCCAGCAGAGTCGCGGCAGATACGCAGTATTTT.

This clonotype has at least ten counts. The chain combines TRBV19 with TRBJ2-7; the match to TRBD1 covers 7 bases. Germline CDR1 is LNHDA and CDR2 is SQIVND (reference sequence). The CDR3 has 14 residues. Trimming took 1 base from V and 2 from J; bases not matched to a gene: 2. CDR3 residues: CASSIGTGAYEQYF. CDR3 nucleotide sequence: TGTGCCAGTAGTATAGGGACAGGAGCCTACGAGCAGTACTTC.